Listed here are 9 T cell receptor beta chains from one sample, sequenced in a study of CD8+CD57+ T cells in acquired aplastic anemia. In patients chosen for sequencing, flow cytometry had shown CD8+CD57+ cell expansion. The study profiled TCR beta VDJ and CDR3 using genomic DNA as template. MiXCR, applied by TCRdb to the reads, yields one record per CDR3 protein. The repertoire includes around 160,000 distinct CDR3 sequences, less than 60% of them detected once, and approximately 3% sits in the top ten. Source material: sorted CD4+, CD8+, or CD8+CD57+ T cells (not recorded which) from PBMCs. The receptors were gathered from a human donor with aplastic anemia.

Ten or more counts support this clonotype. This chain uses TRBV11-1 with TRBJ2-1, with 11 bases that match TRBD2. The length of the CDR3 is 17 residues. Germline V gene lookup returns CDR1 SGHAT and CDR2 FQDESV (reference sequence). The junction had 7 bases not matched to a gene; V was cut back by 5 bases and J by 1 base. The CDR3 sequence is CASSPGGTSGSYNEQFF. Here the CDR3 DNA reads TGTGCCAGCAGCCCGGGGGGGACTAGCGGTTCCTACAATGAGCAGTTCTTC.

This clonotype has only a few counts. V usage is TRBV10-3 and J usage is TRBJ2-7, with D possibly matching TRBD1 (5 bases). This CDR3 spans 12 amino acids. The germline V and J ends were trimmed by 8 bases and 0 bases, with 8 bases remaining between them. CDR1 and CDR2 (germline): ENHRY, SYGVKD. As DNA, the CDR3 is TGTGCCATCGGGGCGGCCTCCTACGAGCAGTACTTC. It yields the protein CAIGAASYEQYF.

By share of the sample, this clonotype is medium-sized. The V call is TRBV7-9, the J call TRBJ1-1; D is undetermined. Trimming took 2 bases from V and 1 from J, leaving 5 bases between them. The length of the CDR3 is 13 residues. From germline, CDR1 is SEHNR and CDR2 FQNEAQ (reference sequence). The CDR3 loop reads CASSLTENTEAFF. In DNA, the CDR3 is TGTGCCAGCAGCTTAACAGAGAACACTGAAGCTTTCTTT. Filled out from reference TRBV7-9 and TRBJ1-1, the complete variable domain reads DTGVSQNPRHKITKRGQNVTFRCDPISEHNRLYWYRQTLGQGPEFLTYFQNEAQLEKSRLLSDRFSAERPKGSFSTLEIQRTEQGDSAMYLCASSLTENTEAFFGQGTRLTVV.

The chain uses TRBV19 and TRBJ1-1; possibly TRBD1 for D (5 bases). V lost 5 bases and J lost 1, with 11 bases in between. CDR3 length equals 14 residues. Germline CDR1 LNHDA, CDR2 SQIVND (reference sequence). CDR3 sequence (DNA): TGTGCCAGTAGTGGGACCTGGGAGAACACTGAAGCTTTCTTT. This gives the protein CASSGTWENTEAFF. The whole variable domain, remainder taken from reference TRBV19 and TRBJ1-1, is DGGITQSPKYLFRKEGQNVTLSCEQNLNHDAMYWYRQDPGQGLRLIYYSQIVNDFQKGDIAEGYSVSREKKESFPLTVTSAQKNPTAFYLCASSGTWENTEAFFGQGTRLTVV.

This rearrangement joins TRBV4-2 to TRBJ2-3, with TRBD2 matching 9 bases. The CDR3 spans 17 residues. V dropped 4 bases and J dropped 11; count of bases not matched to a gene: 19. CDR1 and CDR2 from the germline V gene are LGHNA and YNFKEQ. The CDR3 is CASSPFGASGATMKQYF. The DNA of the CDR3 is TGTGCCAGCAGCCCCTTCGGGGCTAGCGGGGCGACGATGAAGCAGTATTTT.

The gene calls are TRBV19 and TRBJ2-5; 10 nucleotides line up with TRBD2. V lost 6 bases, J lost 4 bases, and 8 bases stayed unmatched. This CDR3 spans 15 amino acids. CDR1 is LNHDA, CDR2 SQIVND, per germline (reference sequence). The CDR3: CASSSDIAGGETQYF. Written as DNA, the CDR3 is TGTGCCAGTAGCTCTGATATAGCGGGAGGAGAGACCCAGTACTTC.

The genes are TRBV11-1 and TRBJ2-1, with D perhaps matching TRBD1 or TRBD2 (5 bases each). The CDR3 spans 16 residues. Trimming pared 2 bases from V and 2 bases from J, leaving 13 bases between. CDR1 and CDR2 (germline): SGHAT, FQDESV (reference sequence). CDR3: CASSLRGLGAYNEQFF. The CDR3 DNA follows: TGTGCCAGCAGCTTACGGGGCCTTGGAGCCTACAATGAGCAGTTCTTC. Using reference TRBV11-1 and TRBJ2-1 for the parts outside the CDR3, the full variable domain is EAEVAQSPRYKITEKSQAVAFWCDPISGHATLYWYRQILGQGPELLVQFQDESVVDDSQLPKDRFSAERLKGVDSTLKIQPAELGDSAMYLCASSLRGLGAYNEQFFGPGTRLTVL.

The chain is built from TRBV12-3 or TRBV12-4 and TRBJ2-1, with 11 bases matching TRBD2. The junction had 4 bases not matched to a gene; V was cut back by 2 bases and J by 7 bases. This CDR3 spans 15 amino acids. In DNA, the CDR3 is TGTGCCAGCAGTTTATCTGCTAGCGGGAGGAATGAGCAGTTCTTC. Amino acid sequence: CASSLSASGRNEQFF.

On this clonotype: A much larger clone differs from this one at a single base, so this may be a read error. The chain has TRBV5-4 and TRBJ1-4; D gene unclear. The V and J ends lost 4 bases and 5 bases respectively, with 6 bases between them. CDR1 and CDR2 (germline): SGHNT, YYREEE (reference sequence). CDR3 length: 12 residues. The CDR3 sequence: CASSGRNEKLFF. The CDR3 bases are TGTGCCAGCAGCGGGAGGAATGAAAAACTGTTTTTT.